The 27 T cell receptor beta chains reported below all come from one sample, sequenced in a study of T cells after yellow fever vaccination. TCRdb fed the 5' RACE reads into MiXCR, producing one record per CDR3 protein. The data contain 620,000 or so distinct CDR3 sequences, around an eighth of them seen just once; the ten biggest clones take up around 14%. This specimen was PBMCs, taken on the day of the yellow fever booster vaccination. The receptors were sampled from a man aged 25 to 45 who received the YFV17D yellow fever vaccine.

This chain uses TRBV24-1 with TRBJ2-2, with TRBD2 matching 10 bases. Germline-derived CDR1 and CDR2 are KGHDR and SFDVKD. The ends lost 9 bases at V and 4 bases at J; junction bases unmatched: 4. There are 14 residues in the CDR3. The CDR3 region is CATGTSASTGELFF. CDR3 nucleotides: TGTGCCACCGGGACTAGCGCAAGCACCGGGGAGCTGTTTTTT.

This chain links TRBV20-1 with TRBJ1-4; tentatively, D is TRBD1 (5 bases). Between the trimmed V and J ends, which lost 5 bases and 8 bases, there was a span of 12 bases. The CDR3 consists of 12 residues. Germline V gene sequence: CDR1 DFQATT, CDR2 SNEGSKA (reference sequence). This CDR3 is CSARGSREKLFF. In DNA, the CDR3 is TGCAGTGCTCGGGGGTCCCGCGAAAAACTGTTTTTT.

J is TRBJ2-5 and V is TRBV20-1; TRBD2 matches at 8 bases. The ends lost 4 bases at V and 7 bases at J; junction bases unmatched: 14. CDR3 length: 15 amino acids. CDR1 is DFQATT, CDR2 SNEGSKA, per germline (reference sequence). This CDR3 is CSAKDGAGVLATQYF. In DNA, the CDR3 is TGCAGTGCTAAAGACGGAGCGGGAGTTTTGGCGACCCAGTACTTC.

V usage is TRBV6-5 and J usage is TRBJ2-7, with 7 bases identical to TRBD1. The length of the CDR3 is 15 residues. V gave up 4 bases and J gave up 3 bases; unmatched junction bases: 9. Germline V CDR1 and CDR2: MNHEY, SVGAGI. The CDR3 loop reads CASSSPRAGGYEQYF. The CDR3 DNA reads TGTGCCAGCAGTTCCCCGCGGGCAGGGGGCTACGAGCAGTACTTC.

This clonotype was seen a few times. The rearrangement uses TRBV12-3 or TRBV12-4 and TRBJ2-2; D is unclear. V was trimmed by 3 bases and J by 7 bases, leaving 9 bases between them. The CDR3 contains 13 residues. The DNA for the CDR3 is TGTGCCAGCAGTTTCACTACGGTCGGGGAGCTGTTTTTT. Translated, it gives CASSFTTVGELFF.

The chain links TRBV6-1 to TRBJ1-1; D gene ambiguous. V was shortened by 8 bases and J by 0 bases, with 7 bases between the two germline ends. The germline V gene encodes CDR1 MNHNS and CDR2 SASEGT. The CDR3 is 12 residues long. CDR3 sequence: CASLAMNTEAFF. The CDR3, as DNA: TGTGCCAGCTTGGCGATGAACACTGAAGCTTTCTTT.

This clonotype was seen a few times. DNA of the CDR3: TGTGCCAGCAGCTCCGGAGGGCAGGGCAGCGGTGGCTACACCTTC. This gives the protein CASSSGGQGSGGYTF. The V gene is TRBV7-2, the J gene TRBJ1-2; D perhaps matches TRBD1 (5 bases). The CDR3 spans 15 residues. Trimming removed 4 bases at V and 7 bases at J, with 19 bases between. Germline CDR1 is SGHTA and CDR2 is FQGNSA. The variable domain in full, with the rest retrieved from reference TRBV7-2 and TRBJ1-2, is GAGVSQSPSNKVTEKGKDVELRCDPISGHTALYWYRQSLGQGLEFLIYFQGNSAPDKSGLPSDRFSAERTGGSVSTLTIQRTQQEDSAVYLCASSSGGQGSGGYTFGSGTRLTVV.

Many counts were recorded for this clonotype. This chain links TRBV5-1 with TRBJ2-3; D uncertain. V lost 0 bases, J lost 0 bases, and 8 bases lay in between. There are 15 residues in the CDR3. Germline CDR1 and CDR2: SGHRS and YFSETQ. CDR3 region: CASSLERFSTDTQYF. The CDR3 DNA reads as TGCGCCAGCAGCTTGGAGCGTTTTAGCACAGATACGCAGTATTTT.

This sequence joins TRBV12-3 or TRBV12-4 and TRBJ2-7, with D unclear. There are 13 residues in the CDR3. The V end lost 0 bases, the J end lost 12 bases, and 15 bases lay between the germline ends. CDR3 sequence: CASSLALNRRWYF. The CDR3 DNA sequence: TGTGCCAGCAGTTTAGCACTCAACCGCCGGTGGTACTTC.

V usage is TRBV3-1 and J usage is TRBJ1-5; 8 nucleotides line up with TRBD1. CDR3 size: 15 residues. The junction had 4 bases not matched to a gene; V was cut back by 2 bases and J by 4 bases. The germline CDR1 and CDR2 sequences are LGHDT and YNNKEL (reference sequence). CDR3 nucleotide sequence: TGTGCCAGCAGCCAAACCGGGACAGGTAATCAGCCCCAGCATTTT. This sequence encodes CASSQTGTGNQPQHF.

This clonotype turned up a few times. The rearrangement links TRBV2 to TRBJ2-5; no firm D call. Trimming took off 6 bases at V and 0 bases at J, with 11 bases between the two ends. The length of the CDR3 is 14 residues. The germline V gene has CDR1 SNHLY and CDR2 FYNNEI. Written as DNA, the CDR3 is TGTGCCAGCAGCAAGTCAGAGTACCAAGAGACCCAGTACTTC. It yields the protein CASSKSEYQETQYF.

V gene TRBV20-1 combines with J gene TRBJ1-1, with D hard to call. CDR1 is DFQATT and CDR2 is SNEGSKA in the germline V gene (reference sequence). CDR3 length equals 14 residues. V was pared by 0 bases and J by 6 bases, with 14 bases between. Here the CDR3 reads CSARDPGGVAEAFF. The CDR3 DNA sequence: TGCAGTGCTAGAGATCCGGGTGGGGTGGCTGAAGCTTTCTTT.

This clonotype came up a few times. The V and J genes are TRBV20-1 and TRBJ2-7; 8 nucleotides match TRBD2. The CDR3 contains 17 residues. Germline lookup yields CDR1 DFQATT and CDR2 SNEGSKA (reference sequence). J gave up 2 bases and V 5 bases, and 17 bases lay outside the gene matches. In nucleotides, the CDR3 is TGCAGTGCTCACACGGCCTTCACTCGCGGGAGGCCCTACGAGCAGTACTTC. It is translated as CSAHTAFTRGRPYEQYF.

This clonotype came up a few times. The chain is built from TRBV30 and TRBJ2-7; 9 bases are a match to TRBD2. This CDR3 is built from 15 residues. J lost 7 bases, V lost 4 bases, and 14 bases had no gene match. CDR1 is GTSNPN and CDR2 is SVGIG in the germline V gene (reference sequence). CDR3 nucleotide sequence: TGTGCCTGGAAGCAAGAAGGACTAGCGAGAGGGGAGCAGTACTTC. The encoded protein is CAWKQEGLARGEQYF.

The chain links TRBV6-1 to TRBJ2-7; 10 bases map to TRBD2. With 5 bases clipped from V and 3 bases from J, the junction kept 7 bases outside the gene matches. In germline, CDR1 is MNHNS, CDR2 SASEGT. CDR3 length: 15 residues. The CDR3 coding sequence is TGTGCCAGCAGTCTGCTAGCGGGAGTGGGCTACGAGCAGTACTTC. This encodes CASSLLAGVGYEQYF.

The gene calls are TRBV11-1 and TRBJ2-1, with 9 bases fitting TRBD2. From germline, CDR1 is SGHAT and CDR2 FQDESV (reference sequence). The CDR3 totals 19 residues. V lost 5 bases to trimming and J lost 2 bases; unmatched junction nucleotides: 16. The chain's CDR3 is CASSPGGRAVSSPYNEQFF. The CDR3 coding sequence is TGTGCCAGCAGCCCAGGCGGGAGGGCCGTTTCGAGTCCCTACAATGAGCAGTTCTTC.

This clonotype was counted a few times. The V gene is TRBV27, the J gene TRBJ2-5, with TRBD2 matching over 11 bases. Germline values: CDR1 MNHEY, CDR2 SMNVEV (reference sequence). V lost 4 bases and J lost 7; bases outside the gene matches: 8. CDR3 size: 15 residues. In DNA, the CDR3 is TGTGCCAGCAGTTCACTAGCGGGAGCCCGGGGGACCCAGTACTTC. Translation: CASSSLAGARGTQYF.

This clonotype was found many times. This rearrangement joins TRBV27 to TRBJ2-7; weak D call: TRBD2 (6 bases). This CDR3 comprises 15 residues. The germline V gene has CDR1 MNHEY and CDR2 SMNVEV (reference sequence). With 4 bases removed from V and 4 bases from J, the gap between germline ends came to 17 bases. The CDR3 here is CASSSTSGSPYEQYF. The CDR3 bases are TGTGCCAGCAGTTCGACTTCCGGGAGCCCGTACGAGCAGTACTTC.

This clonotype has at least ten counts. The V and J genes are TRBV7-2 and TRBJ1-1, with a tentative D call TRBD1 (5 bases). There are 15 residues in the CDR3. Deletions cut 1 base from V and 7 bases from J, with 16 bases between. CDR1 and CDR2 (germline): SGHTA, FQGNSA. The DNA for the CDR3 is TGTGCCAGCAGCTTAGTCTTGGGAAACAGGATTGAAGCTTTCTTT. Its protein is CASSLVLGNRIEAFF. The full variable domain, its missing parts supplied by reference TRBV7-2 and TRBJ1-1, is GAGVSQSPSNKVTEKGKDVELRCDPISGHTALYWYRQSLGQGLEFLIYFQGNSAPDKSGLPSDRFSAERTGGSVSTLTIQRTQQEDSAVYLCASSLVLGNRIEAFFGQGTRLTVV.

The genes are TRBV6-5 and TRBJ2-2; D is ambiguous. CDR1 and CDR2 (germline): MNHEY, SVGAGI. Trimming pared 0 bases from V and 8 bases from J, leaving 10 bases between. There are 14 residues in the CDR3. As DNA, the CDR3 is TGTGCCAGCAGTTACTCGAGGAATTCTGGGGAGCTGTTTTTT. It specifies CASSYSRNSGELFF.

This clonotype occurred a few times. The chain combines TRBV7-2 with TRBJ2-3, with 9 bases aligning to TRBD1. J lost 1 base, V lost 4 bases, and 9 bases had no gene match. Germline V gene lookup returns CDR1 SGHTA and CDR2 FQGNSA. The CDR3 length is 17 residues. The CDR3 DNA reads TGTGCCAGCAGCTCCCCTTACGGGACAGGGCGCACAGATACGCAGTATTTT. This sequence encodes CASSSPYGTGRTDTQYF.

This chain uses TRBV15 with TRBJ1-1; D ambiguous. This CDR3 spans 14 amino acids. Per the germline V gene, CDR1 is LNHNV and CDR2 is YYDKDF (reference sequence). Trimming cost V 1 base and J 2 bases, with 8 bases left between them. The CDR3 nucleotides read TGTGCCACCAGCAGAGTGGCGGATAACACTGAAGCTTTCTTT. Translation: CATSRVADNTEAFF.

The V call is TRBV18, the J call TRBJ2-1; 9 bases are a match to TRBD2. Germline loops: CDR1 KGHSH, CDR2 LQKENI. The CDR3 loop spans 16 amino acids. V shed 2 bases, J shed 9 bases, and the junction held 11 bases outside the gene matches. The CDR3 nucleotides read TGTGCCAGCTCACCAAGGCAGCTAGCGGGGACGAGTGAGCAGTTCTTC. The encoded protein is CASSPRQLAGTSEQFF.

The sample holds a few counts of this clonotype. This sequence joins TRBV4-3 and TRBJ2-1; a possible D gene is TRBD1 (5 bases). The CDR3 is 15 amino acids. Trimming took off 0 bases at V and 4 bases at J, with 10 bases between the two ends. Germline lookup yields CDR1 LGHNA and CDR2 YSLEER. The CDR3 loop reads CASSQEVPGYNEQFF. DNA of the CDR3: TGCGCCAGCAGCCAAGAGGTTCCAGGGTACAATGAGCAGTTCTTC.

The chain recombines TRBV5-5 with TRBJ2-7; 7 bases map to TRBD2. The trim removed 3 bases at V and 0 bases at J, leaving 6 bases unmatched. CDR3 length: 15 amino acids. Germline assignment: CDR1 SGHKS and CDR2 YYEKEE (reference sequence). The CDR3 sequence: CASSSSSGSSYEQYF. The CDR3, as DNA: TGTGCCAGCAGCTCTTCTAGCGGTAGCTCCTACGAGCAGTACTTC.

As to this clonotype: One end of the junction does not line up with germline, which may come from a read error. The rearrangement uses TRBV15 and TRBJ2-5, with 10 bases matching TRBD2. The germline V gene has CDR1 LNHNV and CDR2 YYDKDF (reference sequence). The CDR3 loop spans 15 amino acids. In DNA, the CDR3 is TGTGCCACCAGCGTAGCGGGAGGAAACCAGGAGACCCAGTACTTC. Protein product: CATSVAGGNQETQYF.

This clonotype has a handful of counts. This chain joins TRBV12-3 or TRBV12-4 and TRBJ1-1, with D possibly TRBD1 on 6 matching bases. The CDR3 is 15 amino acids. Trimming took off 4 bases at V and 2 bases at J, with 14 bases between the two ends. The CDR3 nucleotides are TGTGCCAGCAGTTCCCCGACAGGAGCAAACACTGAAGCTTTCTTT. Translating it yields CASSSPTGANTEAFF.